Below, 31 T cell receptor beta chains from the same sample are listed, as sequenced in a study of Ad26.COV2.S vaccination and SARS-CoV-2 variants. Libraries were prepared by immunoSEQ multiplex PCR; TCRdb keeps only in-frame clonotypes and omits some of them. The sample has about 350,000 clones, less than 90% seen once; the top ten hold 9.5% to 12%. Treatment meaning: about 20 received Ad26.COV2.S at low or high dose, single or two shots; 5 received placebo; per-sample allocation not given. On day 63 after the first injection, vaccine and placebo recipients gave samples. The sample was peripheral blood, taken in a trial of Ad26.COV2.S vaccine versus placebo. These receptors were obtained from a person aged 18-60 years who received the Ad26.COV2.S COVID-19 vaccine or a placebo.

V is TRBV14 and J is TRBJ2-3, with unresolved D. The CDR3 totals 12 residues. Germline CDR1 and CDR2: SGHDN and FVKESK. Trimming removed 4 bases from V and 5 bases from J, with 7 bases in between. The CDR3 loop reads CASSPSLDTQYF. In nucleotides, the CDR3 is TGTGCCAGCAGCCCGAGTCTAGATACGCAGTATTTT.

The chain employs TRBV3-1 (or the pseudogene TRBV3-2) and TRBJ1-4; 7 bases line up with TRBD1. CDR1 LGHDT and CDR2 YNNKEL come from the germline V gene (reference sequence). The CDR3 is 14 amino acids. V lost 3 bases, J lost 8 bases, and 6 bases stayed unmatched. In DNA form, the CDR3 reads TGTGCCAGCAGCCAGAGGGGGCTGCGGGAAAAACTGTTTTTT. Its translation is CASSQRGLREKLFF.

A word on this clone: The sample holds other DNA sequences that translate to the same CDR3. The chain has TRBV5-6 and TRBJ1-5; D gene unclear. The CDR3 length is 14 residues. V lost 2 bases and J lost 1, with 7 bases in between. The germline CDR1 and CDR2 sequences are SGHDT and YYEEEE. The CDR3 bases are TGTGCCAGCAGCTTATTAAGCAGCAATCAGCCCCAGCATTTT. Translation: CASSLLSSNQPQHF. Together with reference TRBV5-6 and TRBJ1-5, the CDR3 gives the full variable domain: DAGVTQSPTHLIKTRGQQVTLRCSPKSGHDTVSWYQQALGQGPQFIFQYYEEEERQRGNFPDRFSGHQFPNYSSELNVNALLLGDSALYLCASSLLSSNQPQHFGDGTRLSIL.

CDR3: CASSHVSGPALEQYF. CDR3 sequence (DNA): TGTGCCAGCAGCCACGTCTCAGGGCCCGCCCTCGAGCAGTACTTC. J is TRBJ2-7 and V is TRBV6-2 or TRBV6-3; TRBD1 is a possible D gene (5 bases). Looked up from germline, CDR1 is MNHEY and CDR2 is SVGEGT. The CDR3 is 15 amino acids. The V gene lost 6 bases and the J gene lost 6 bases, with 21 bases spanning the gap.

V is TRBV6-2 or TRBV6-3 and J is TRBJ2-7; TRBD2 matches 7 bases. V dropped 5 bases and J dropped 7; count of bases not matched to a gene: 14. This CDR3 is 15 amino acids long. Germline CDR1 is MNHEY and CDR2 is SVGEGT. Here the CDR3 DNA reads TGTGCCAGCAGTCCCAGGAGCGGGATCCTAGGGGAGCAGTACTTC. This codes for CASSPRSGILGEQYF.

This clone has just one count. The genes are TRBV5-1 and TRBJ2-1; 10 bases are a match to TRBD1. Unmatched junction bases numbered 7, after V lost 4 bases and J lost 6 bases. This CDR3 comprises 15 residues. Per germline, CDR1 SGHRS and CDR2 YFSETQ. CDR3 sequence: CASSEGQGEFNEQFF. The CDR3 coding sequence is TGCGCCAGCAGCGAAGGACAGGGGGAGTTCAATGAGCAGTTCTTC.

This sequence joins TRBV11-2 and TRBJ1-6; D might be TRBD1 (6 bases). CDR1 is SGHAT, CDR2 FQNNGV, per germline. The CDR3 contains 16 residues. V lost 3 bases and J 0 bases, leaving 9 bases between the germline ends. This CDR3 is CASSFGQISYNSPLHF. For the CDR3, the DNA is TGTGCCAGCAGCTTCGGACAGATCTCCTATAATTCACCCCTCCACTTT.

V and J are TRBV2 and TRBJ2-7; D might be TRBD1 or TRBD2, each matching 5 bases. The CDR3 runs 13 residues. Germline CDR1 SNHLY, CDR2 FYNNEI. The V end lost 6 bases, the J end lost 3 bases, and 12 bases lay between the germline ends. The CDR3, as DNA: TGTGCCAGCAGAAGAGGGGTTTTCTACGAGCAGTACTTC. Protein product: CASRRGVFYEQYF. Using reference TRBV2 and TRBJ2-7 for the parts outside the CDR3, the full variable domain is EPEVTQTPSHQVTQMGQEVILRCVPISNHLYFYWYRQILGQKVEFLVSFYNNEISEKSEIFDDQFSVERPDGSNFTLKIRSTKLEDSAMYFCASRRGVFYEQYFGPGTRLTVT.

This clone was detected only once. The V and J genes are TRBV11-1 and TRBJ2-7; 12 bases map to TRBD1. The germline V gene has CDR1 SGHAT and CDR2 FQDESV (reference sequence). CDR3 length: 15 amino acids. The trim removed 3 bases at V and 5 bases at J, leaving 5 bases unmatched. CDR3 sequence reads: CASSFDRDRGHEQYF. The CDR3 coding sequence is TGTGCCAGCAGCTTCGACCGGGACAGGGGGCACGAGCAGTACTTC.

By share, this clone counts as medium-sized. The J gene is TRBJ1-6, the V gene TRBV10-3; 12 bases map to TRBD1. V shed 3 bases, J shed 6 bases, and the junction held 6 bases outside the gene matches. Germline-derived CDR1 and CDR2 are ENHRY and SYGVKD. The CDR3 runs 17 residues. This chain's CDR3 is CAISDAGTGGPNSPLHF. In nucleotides, the CDR3 is TGTGCCATCAGTGATGCCGGGACAGGGGGCCCTAATTCACCCCTCCACTTT.

The CDR3 DNA sequence: TGTGCCAGCAGTGTGGAGGGGGCTGGGGGCGGCACTGAAGCTTTCTTT. Its protein is CASSVEGAGGGTEAFF. The J gene is TRBJ1-1, the V gene TRBV6-4, with 7 bases fitting TRBD1. The V gene end was trimmed by 4 bases and the J gene end by 4 bases; junction bases not matched to a gene: 12. This CDR3 contains 16 residues. CDR1 and CDR2 from the germline V gene are MRHNA and SNTAGT.

This chain connects TRBV11-2 to TRBJ2-1; TRBD2 aligns across 7 bases. The CDR3 spans 15 residues. With 4 bases clipped from V and 3 bases from J, the junction kept 6 bases outside the gene matches. CDR1 SGHAT and CDR2 FQNNGV come from the germline V gene. CDR3 DNA: TGTGCCAGCAGCTCACGCGGGAGTGTCTACAATGAGCAGTTCTTC. Translated, it gives CASSSRGSVYNEQFF.

The chain carries TRBV5-1 and TRBJ2-7; TRBD1 matches 10 bases. This CDR3 is 15 amino acids long. CDR1 and CDR2 from the germline V gene are SGHRS and YFSETQ. The V gene end was trimmed by 3 bases and the J gene end by 1 base; junction bases not matched to a gene: 4. The CDR3 reads CASSSGTGVSYEQYF. The CDR3 DNA sequence: TGCGCCAGCAGCTCCGGGACAGGGGTATCCTACGAGCAGTACTTC.

The chain is built from TRBV5-1 and TRBJ2-7; 13 bases align to TRBD2. The CDR3 has 18 residues. Trimming removed 2 bases from V and 6 bases from J; junction bases left unmatched: 14. Germline CDR1 and CDR2: SGHRS and YFSETQ. The CDR3 DNA follows: TGCGCCAGCAGCTTTGGGCCCCAGACTAGCGGGGGGCTCGGCGAGCAGTACTTC. Translated: CASSFGPQTSGGLGEQYF. Combining the CDR3 with reference TRBV5-1 and TRBJ2-7 gives the whole variable domain KAGVTQTPRYLIKTRGQQVTLSCSPISGHRSVSWYQQTPGQGLQFLFEYFSETQRNKGNFPGRFSGRQFSNSRSEMNVSTLELGDSALYLCASSFGPQTSGGLGEQYFGPGTRLTVT.

CDR3 protein: CASSASGGHSYEQYF. In nucleotides, the CDR3 is TGTGCCAGTAGTGCCTCGGGGGGTCACTCCTACGAGCAGTACTTC. The J gene is TRBJ2-7, the V gene TRBV19, with 7 bases matching TRBD2. This CDR3 is 15 amino acids long. V shed 5 bases, J shed 0 bases, and the junction held 7 bases outside the gene matches. Germline V gene lookup returns CDR1 LNHDA and CDR2 SQIVND (reference sequence).

This chain uses TRBV19 with TRBJ1-5; D is unresolved. CDR1 LNHDA and CDR2 SQIVND come from the germline V gene (reference sequence). Trimming removed 0 bases from V and 7 bases from J, with 13 bases in between. The CDR3 loop spans 15 amino acids. The CDR3 sequence is CASSIDLSAYQPQHF. CDR3 DNA sequence: TGTGCCAGTAGTATAGATCTTTCGGCCTACCAGCCCCAGCATTTT.

Written as DNA, the CDR3 is TGTGCCAGCTCACCAGGGGTGGCAGATACGCAGTATTTT. The encoded protein is CASSPGVADTQYF. The V gene is TRBV18, the J gene TRBJ2-3; no firm D call. The CDR3 spans 13 residues. Between the trimmed V and J ends, which lost 2 bases and 4 bases, there was a span of 7 bases. Germline assignment: CDR1 KGHSH and CDR2 LQKENI.

The DNA of the CDR3 is TGTGCCAGCTTGCCGGACAGTTCCTACAATGAGCAGTTCTTC. Protein sequence: CASLPDSSYNEQFF. V and J are TRBV28 and TRBJ2-1; D is possibly TRBD1 (6 bases). Germline V gene sequence: CDR1 MDHEN, CDR2 SYDVKM. CDR3 length equals 14 residues. Trimming stripped 8 bases from V and 1 base from J, with 12 bases between.

The chain recombines TRBV24-1 with TRBJ1-2, with 8 bases lining up with TRBD1. The germline V gene has CDR1 KGHDR and CDR2 SFDVKD. The length of the CDR3 is 14 residues. V was clipped by 2 bases and J by 4 bases; unmatched bases: 2. The chain's CDR3 is CATSDSGQGYGYTF. CDR3 nucleotides: TGTGCCACCAGTGATTCCGGACAGGGCTATGGCTACACCTTC.

CDR3 DNA: TGTGCCAGTAGTCGGATCAACACCAATTCACCCCTCCACTTT. Protein product: CASSRINTNSPLHF. The V call is TRBV19, the J call TRBJ1-6; D gene ambiguous. This CDR3 spans 14 amino acids. Germline CDR1 and CDR2: LNHDA and SQIVND (reference sequence). V dropped 5 bases and J dropped 7 bases, with 12 bases sitting between them.

This rearrangement joins TRBV4-2 to TRBJ2-3; D is ambiguous. This CDR3 region has 13 residues. Germline lookup yields CDR1 LGHNA and CDR2 YNFKEQ. V shed 1 base and J shed 4 bases, with 6 bases lying between them. For the CDR3, the DNA is TGTGCCAGCAGCCAAGGTTTAGCAGATACGCAGTATTTT. Amino acids: CASSQGLADTQYF.

The genes are TRBV7-8 and TRBJ2-1; tentatively, D is TRBD1 or TRBD2 (6 bases each). CDR3 length equals 14 residues. Germline V CDR1 and CDR2: SGHVS, FQNEAQ. Trimming pared 3 bases from V and 4 bases from J, leaving 10 bases between. CDR3 sequence reads: CASSFRGPYNEQFF. CDR3 bases: TGTGCCAGCAGCTTCCGGGGGCCATACAATGAGCAGTTCTTC.

The rearrangement links TRBV6-5 to TRBJ1-1, with D maybe TRBD1 (5 bases). Germline V gene data show CDR1 as MNHEY and CDR2 as SVGAGI. Trimming took off 3 bases at V and 1 base at J, with 9 bases between the two ends. There are 14 residues in the CDR3. CDR3 nucleotides: TGTGCCAGCAGTTATTACGACAGGAACACTGAAGCTTTCTTT. This sequence encodes CASSYYDRNTEAFF.

The chain couples TRBV13 to TRBJ2-3, with D perhaps given as TRBD1 or TRBD2 (5 bases each). CDR1 and CDR2 (germline): PRHDT, FYEKMQ (reference sequence). V was pared by 2 bases and J by 2 bases, with 20 bases between. The CDR3 runs 18 residues. CDR3 coding DNA: TGTGCCAGCAGCTTAAAGTCCCGGGGCGCGTTGTCCACAGATACGCAGTATTTT. The encoded protein is CASSLKSRGALSTDTQYF.

V usage is TRBV14 and J usage is TRBJ2-5; D possibly corresponds to TRBD1 (6 bases). From germline, CDR1 is SGHDN and CDR2 FVKESK. With 4 bases removed from V and 1 base from J, the gap between germline ends came to 13 bases. The CDR3 totals 15 residues. As DNA, the CDR3 is TGTGCCAGCAGCCGGAACCAGGACAGCCAAGAGACCCAGTACTTC. It yields the protein CASSRNQDSQETQYF.

The rearrangement uses TRBV6-2 or TRBV6-3 and TRBJ1-1, with D unresolved. This CDR3 is 14 amino acids long. The V end lost 5 bases, the J end lost 4 bases, and 14 bases lay between the germline ends. Germline CDR1 is MNHEY and CDR2 is SVGEGT. In DNA form, the CDR3 reads TGTGCCAGCAGTCACCCGCCGGACGGCACTGAAGCTTTCTTT. As protein: CASSHPPDGTEAFF.

The chain recombines TRBV10-3 with TRBJ1-1; D remains unclear. This CDR3 spans 14 amino acids. V shed 0 bases and J shed 1 base, with 6 bases lying between them. Looked up from germline, CDR1 is ENHRY and CDR2 is SYGVKD. In nucleotides, the CDR3 is TGTGCCATCAGTGAGTCAAACGGGAACACTGAAGCTTTCTTT. Residues: CAISESNGNTEAFF.

The rearrangement joins TRBV10-3 to TRBJ1-1; D gene unclear. V was cut by 7 bases and J by 4 bases, with 13 bases left in between. The CDR3 sequence is 13 residues long. In germline, CDR1 is ENHRY, CDR2 SYGVKD. CDR3 sequence: CAITRGEATEAFF. The CDR3, as DNA: TGTGCCATCACCCGCGGGGAGGCCACTGAAGCTTTCTTT.

This clone was picked up a small number of times. V and J are TRBV15 and TRBJ1-3; the D is unclear. The CDR3 contains 16 residues. Germline assignment: CDR1 LNHNV and CDR2 YYDKDF (reference sequence). V was trimmed by 0 bases and J by 4 bases, leaving 13 bases between them. CDR3 sequence reads: CATSRDGGWVGNTIYF. CDR3 sequence (DNA): TGTGCCACCAGCAGAGACGGAGGTTGGGTCGGAAACACCATATATTTT.

The rearrangement joins TRBV18 to TRBJ1-1; D unresolved. V shed 2 bases and J shed 10 bases, with 11 bases lying between them. The CDR3 is made up of 12 amino acids. Germline V gene lookup returns CDR1 KGHSH and CDR2 LQKENI. The CDR3: CASSPATARAFF. The DNA for the CDR3 is TGTGCCAGCTCACCAGCTACAGCTCGAGCTTTCTTT.

This clone was observed once. V is TRBV18 and J is TRBJ2-5; 8 bases are a match to TRBD2. This CDR3 has 15 amino acids. The germline gives CDR1 KGHSH, CDR2 LQKENI. V was clipped by 3 bases and J by 1 base; unmatched bases: 4. CDR3 residues: CASSPVRGAQETQYF. CDR3 nucleotides: TGTGCCAGCTCACCGGTGCGGGGGGCCCAAGAGACCCAGTACTTC.